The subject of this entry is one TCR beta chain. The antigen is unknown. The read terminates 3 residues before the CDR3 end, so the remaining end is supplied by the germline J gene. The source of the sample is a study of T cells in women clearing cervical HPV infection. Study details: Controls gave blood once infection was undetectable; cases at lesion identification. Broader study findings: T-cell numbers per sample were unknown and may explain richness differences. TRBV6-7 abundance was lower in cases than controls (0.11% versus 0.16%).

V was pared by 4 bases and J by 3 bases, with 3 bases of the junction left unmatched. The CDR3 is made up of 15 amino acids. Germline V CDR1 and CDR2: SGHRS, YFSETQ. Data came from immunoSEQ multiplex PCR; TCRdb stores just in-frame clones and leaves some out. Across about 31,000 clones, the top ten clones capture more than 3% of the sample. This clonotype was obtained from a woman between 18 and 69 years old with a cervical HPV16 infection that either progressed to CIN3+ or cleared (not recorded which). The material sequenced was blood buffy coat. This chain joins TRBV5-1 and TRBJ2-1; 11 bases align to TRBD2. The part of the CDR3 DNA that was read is TGCGCCAGCAGCCCTAGCGGGGGGTACTACAATGAG. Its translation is CASSPSGGYYNE. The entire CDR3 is CASSPSGGYYNEQFF.